This T cell receptor beta chain was profiled in a study of T cells in Graves' hyperthyroidism and ophthalmopathy (dated by TCRdb to the late 2010s). Background on the whole study: Peripheral blood was sampled at the time of initial diagnosis, prior to any treatment. TCR V-J signatures able to tell the groups apart were searched for in a discovery cohort of some 97 patients, of whom more than 40 had Graves' ophthalmopathy and about 55 had stable Graves' hyperthyroidism. Prospective prediction of ophthalmopathy was tested in an independent validation cohort consisting of 18 hyperthyroidism patients and approximately 16 patients who later progressed to ophthalmopathy. The 100 discovery patients were randomly split 7:3 into training and test sets. In several Graves' hyperthyroidism patients, the study also compared T-cell repertoires from thyroid tissue with T-cell repertoires from blood. Once sampling was done, hyperthyroidism patients were given methimazole at a starting dose of 30 mg daily, whereas ophthalmopathy patients were given high-dose intravenous methylprednisolone. According to the paper, TCR Vbeta CDR3 sequencing was carried out on about 140 peripheral blood samples, which came from fewer than 50 ophthalmopathy, 70 to 80 hyperthyroidism and about 17 progressor patients.

Overall study results and their limits: Most expanded thyroid clonotypes (frequency above 0.001) were also found in blood, which suggests that blood repertoires may mirror thyroid immune responses. No statistical method was used to set the sample size in advance, and investigators knew the group allocation. In validation, progression to ophthalmopathy was predicted by the model with 70.59% sensitivity and roughly 76% specificity, a median of approximately 6.5 months before onset. A 13 V-J signature model separated ophthalmopathy from stable hyperthyroidism, with about 88% sensitivity and roughly 81% specificity in cross-validation and 80%/75% in testing.

Stable Graves' hyperthyroidism was defined as no progression to ophthalmopathy during 18 months of follow-up. Hyperthyroidism patients were aged 18 to 65 years and newly diagnosed, with disease duration of less than 2 months. Exclusion was applied to patients with uncontrolled infections, other autoimmune diseases, pregnancy or lactation. Diagnoses were based on clinical symptoms, serum thyroxine and TRAb, thyroid ultrasound and orbital computed tomography. PBMCs were separated from 10 ml of fresh peripheral blood using Ficoll-Paque density gradient centrifugation. Total RNA was extracted using Trizol reagent, and RNA quality was assessed on an Agilent 2100 Bioanalyzer. With regard to this clonotype: It lacks a known antigen. No much larger clone exists at a distance of one base, and base qualities are not known.

TCR beta CDR3 regions were amplified from RNA transcripts. The first round of RT-PCR for the TCR CDR3 was performed with the HTBI primer set and the Qiagen OneStep RT-PCR kit. The libraries were constructed in a second round of multiplex PCR and then size-selected and purified. Paired-end sequencing of the libraries was performed with 100 bp reads on an Illumina HiSeq2000. Under the source paper's analysis protocol: SOAPnuke was used to process the raw data, with reads discarded if the reads contained adapters or uncalled bases, had a mean Phred below 15, or lacked an exact constant-primer or identifier match. High-quality paired reads were merged using COPE v1.2.5, and each unique nucleotide sequence was defined as a clonotype. MiTCR v1.1 was used to align the clonotypes against IMGT TRBV, TRBD and TRBJ reference segments. Only V-J combinations with frequency above 0.0001, covering approximately 99% of repertoires, were analysed. A TCS score was defined as the ratio of F50 (clonal expansion) to E x V (chaos), with BLOSUM62-based TCRdist applied between CDR3 peptides within each V-J. Welch's t-statistics and random forest reduced 450 to 600 V-J features to some 14, which were used in a naive Bayes classifier (R e1071). The Morisita-Horn index was used to measure how similar the thyroid and blood repertoires were. The public reads were reanalyzed by TCRdb: fastp trimming at Q25, MiXCR alignment, in-frame beta chains only. Merged by CDR3 protein, the rows form single entries marked with the most common genes and DNA. The V and J calls and clone size are TCRdb's, not the authors'. The sample table contains hundreds of thousands of distinct CDR3 sequences; only one count was recorded for approximately 36% of them. Around 31% of the sample lies in the top ten.

The sequenced material came from blood. This sequence was found in a woman between 40 and 50 years old with Graves' hyperthyroidism.

Here is the DNA: TGCAGTGCTAGAGAATGGGCGGCATCAGATACGCAGTATTTT. Its translation reads: CSAREWAASDTQYF. The sequence links TRBV20-1 to TRBJ2-3; no D segment can be confidently identified. CDR3 length: 14 amino acids, cysteine to phenylalanine. Only CDR3 DNA remains: 42 bases, in frame from the first base. A distance of 11 bases separates the germline ends of V and J, which lose 0 bases and 4 bases respectively. As encoded in the germline V gene (reference sequence), CDR1 is DFQATT while CDR2 is SNEGSKA.